These 21 T cell receptor beta chains came from one sample sequenced in a study of blood T cell repertoires in COVID-19. Sequencing used immunoSEQ multiplex PCR; TCRdb keeps in-frame clones, though not all of them. The sample consists of tens of thousands of clones, 70% to 90% of them appearing once. Sequencing input: peripheral blood. The receptors come from a woman of 80 years or more with acute or convalescent COVID-19.

The J gene is TRBJ1-1, the V gene TRBV5-1; 9 bases are a match to TRBD1. Germline V gene data show CDR1 as SGHRS and CDR2 as YFSETQ. V dropped 4 bases and J dropped 3; count of bases not matched to a gene: 4. The CDR3 length is 14 residues. CDR3 amino acids: CASSGDREDTEAFF. CDR3 in DNA: TGCGCCAGCAGCGGGGACAGGGAGGACACTGAAGCTTTCTTT.

This chain joins TRBV18 and TRBJ1-1; D not resolved. This CDR3 is built from 15 residues. Trimming took off 2 bases at V and 0 bases at J, with 10 bases between the two ends. Looked up from germline, CDR1 is KGHSH and CDR2 is LQKENI. The CDR3 coding sequence is TGTGCCAGCTCACCAGAGGTCAGTCTGAACACTGAAGCTTTCTTT. This translates into CASSPEVSLNTEAFF.

V usage is TRBV6-4 and J usage is TRBJ2-3, with 13 positions matching TRBD2. The germline V gene has CDR1 MRHNA and CDR2 SNTAGT. V was clipped by 8 bases and J by 0 bases; unmatched bases: 5. The CDR3 runs to 16 residues. The CDR3 sequence: CASGPTSGGSTDTQYF. CDR3 nucleotides: TGTGCCAGCGGTCCGACTAGCGGGGGGAGCACAGATACGCAGTATTTT.

The chain combines TRBV24-1 with TRBJ2-2; D may be TRBD1 (5 bases). The CDR3 runs 13 residues. Trimming shortened V by 9 bases and J by 6 bases, and 13 bases separated the two germline ends. Germline V gives CDR1 KGHDR, CDR2 SFDVKD. The CDR3 loop is CATSREVAGELFF. DNA of the CDR3: TGTGCCACCTCCAGGGAAGTTGCCGGGGAGCTGTTTTTT.

The chain combines TRBV6-6 with TRBJ1-2, with a weak D call TRBD1 (5 bases). The V and J ends lost 8 bases and 8 bases respectively, with 18 bases between them. Germline assignment: CDR1 MNHNY and CDR2 SVGAGI (reference sequence). The CDR3 is 13 amino acids. This CDR3 reads CASWGRDRGGYTF. The CDR3 DNA sequence: TGTGCCAGCTGGGGCAGGGATAGGGGAGGCTACACCTTC.

The V and J genes are TRBV6-5 and TRBJ1-2; 11 nucleotides align to TRBD1. CDR1 and CDR2 (germline): MNHEY, SVGAGI. The CDR3 consists of 14 residues. The trim removed 6 bases at V and 4 bases at J, leaving 4 bases unmatched. CDR3 in amino acids: CASRGQGALYGYTF. CDR3 DNA: TGTGCCAGCAGAGGACAGGGGGCCCTCTATGGCTACACCTTC.

The V call is TRBV28, the J call TRBJ2-7; 7 positions agree with TRBD2. Unmatched junction bases numbered 10, after V lost 5 bases and J lost 3 bases. Germline values: CDR1 MDHEN, CDR2 SYDVKM. The CDR3 length is 15 residues. The CDR3 spells CASSPAPGGYYEQYF. The CDR3 DNA sequence: TGTGCCAGCAGTCCTGCTCCGGGAGGTTACTACGAGCAGTACTTC.

This CDR3 is CASSRLRGYEQYF. For the CDR3, the DNA is TGTGCCAGCAGCCGACTCAGAGGGTACGAGCAGTACTTC. The chain joins TRBV13 to TRBJ2-7, with TRBD2 as a possible D gene (5 bases). The germline gives CDR1 PRHDT, CDR2 FYEKMQ (reference sequence). V was shortened by 5 bases and J by 4 bases, with 12 bases between the two germline ends. This CDR3 contains 13 residues.

V gene TRBV4-1 combines with J gene TRBJ1-6; 9 bases are a match to TRBD1. Germline-derived CDR1 and CDR2 are MGHRA and YSYEKL. The CDR3 contains 17 residues. J lost 6 bases, V lost 3 bases, and 9 bases had no gene match. CDR3 protein: CASSQRGQGETNSPLHF. For the CDR3, the DNA is TGCGCCAGCAGCCAGAGGGGACAGGGAGAAACTAATTCACCCCTCCACTTT.

This rearrangement joins TRBV11-2 to TRBJ1-1; TRBD1 agrees at 9 bases. The CDR3 has 15 residues. CDR1 is SGHAT and CDR2 is FQNNGV in the germline V gene. The J segment lost 1 base and the V segment lost 3 bases, leaving 3 bases of the junction unmatched. The CDR3 nucleotides are TGTGCCAGCAGCTTTACGACAGGGGGGAACACTGAAGCTTTCTTT. It translates to CASSFTTGGNTEAFF.

This clone has a single count. The chain joins TRBV5-4 to TRBJ1-4; D is unclear. Germline CDR1 reads SGHNT; CDR2 reads YYREEE (reference sequence). This CDR3 spans 15 amino acids. With 0 bases removed from V and 13 bases from J, the gap between germline ends came to 19 bases. In DNA, the CDR3 is TGTGCCAGCAGCTTGGACGGACCGAGAATCGGAGGACTGTTTTTT. This codes for CASSLDGPRIGGLFF.

Here the CDR3 reads CASSLAQETQYF. In DNA form, the CDR3 reads TGTGCCAGCAGCTTGGCTCAAGAGACCCAGTACTTC. The gene calls are TRBV5-4 and TRBJ2-5; D unresolved. This CDR3 comprises 12 residues. Trimming removed 0 bases from V and 2 bases from J, with 2 bases in between. Per germline, CDR1 SGHNT and CDR2 YYREEE (reference sequence).

The chain combines TRBV5-6 with TRBJ2-3; D remains unclear. The ends were cut back, 1 base at V and 0 bases at J, with 9 bases in the middle. This CDR3 has 15 residues. CDR1 SGHDT and CDR2 YYEEEE come from the germline V gene. The CDR3 DNA reads as TGTGCCAGCAGCTTGTATGGCGGTAGCACAGATACGCAGTATTTT. This translates into CASSLYGGSTDTQYF.

This clone was detected only a few times. The V gene is TRBV7-2, the J gene TRBJ1-4, with a tentative D call TRBD1 (5 bases). V lost 8 bases, J lost 3 bases, and 13 bases lay in between. This CDR3 comprises 14 residues. CDR1 and CDR2 (germline): SGHTA, FQGNSA. The DNA for the CDR3 is TGTGCCAGCCGGCGGGGACGGGCTAATGAAAAACTGTTTTTT. The encoded protein is CASRRGRANEKLFF. The full variable domain, its missing parts supplied by reference TRBV7-2 and TRBJ1-4, is GAGVSQSPSNKVTEKGKDVELRCDPISGHTALYWYRQSLGQGLEFLIYFQGNSAPDKSGLPSDRFSAERTGGSVSTLTIQRTQQEDSAVYLCASRRGRANEKLFFGSGTQLSVL.

The chain is built from TRBV18 and TRBJ1-1; D gene unclear. Germline assignment: CDR1 KGHSH and CDR2 LQKENI. The CDR3 totals 16 residues. V lost 2 bases and J 4 bases, leaving 17 bases between the germline ends. For the CDR3, the DNA is TGTGCCAGCTCACCAGGGGAGACAATCCTGGGCACTGAAGCTTTCTTT. It encodes CASSPGETILGTEAFF. Full variable domain (missing parts from reference TRBV18 and TRBJ1-1): NAGVMQNPRHLVRRRGQEARLRCSPMKGHSHVYWYRQLPEEGLKFMVYLQKENIIDESGMPKERFSAEFPKEGPSILRIQQVVRGDSAAYFCASSPGETILGTEAFFGQGTRLTVV.

The rearrangement links TRBV5-1 to TRBJ1-2; D may be TRBD1 (5 bases). The V and J ends lost 7 bases and 5 bases respectively, with 21 bases between them. CDR3 length: 15 residues. Per germline, CDR1 SGHRS and CDR2 YFSETQ. CDR3 sequence (DNA): TGCGCCAGCCGCACCTCCCCGGACACATGGTATGGCTACACCTTC. Translation: CASRTSPDTWYGYTF. The entire variable domain, with the rest obtained from reference TRBV5-1 and TRBJ1-2, is as follows: KAGVTQTPRYLIKTRGQQVTLSCSPISGHRSVSWYQQTPGQGLQFLFEYFSETQRNKGNFPGRFSGRQFSNSRSEMNVSTLELGDSALYLCASRTSPDTWYGYTFGSGTRLTVV.

The chain joins TRBV5-1 to TRBJ1-2, with a tentative D call TRBD1 (6 bases). The CDR3 runs 14 residues. The germline V and J ends were trimmed by 4 bases and 8 bases, with 18 bases remaining between them. Looked up from germline, CDR1 is SGHRS and CDR2 is YFSETQ. The CDR3 nucleotides read TGCGCCAGCAGCCGCCCCGGACAGCAGTACGGCTACACCTTC. Its protein is CASSRPGQQYGYTF.

The rearrangement joins TRBV6-4 to TRBJ2-3; 9 positions agree with TRBD1. The CDR3 extends over 15 amino acids. Germline loops: CDR1 MRHNA, CDR2 SNTAGT. The ends lost 5 bases at V and 2 bases at J; junction bases unmatched: 5. The CDR3 DNA reads as TGTGCCAGCAGTCCTGGGACAGGGACCACAGATACGCAGTATTTT. It translates to CASSPGTGTTDTQYF.

The chain combines TRBV5-1 with TRBJ2-2, with a tentative D call TRBD1 (6 bases). Between the trimmed V and J ends, which lost 0 bases and 3 bases, there was a span of 15 bases. The germline V gene has CDR1 SGHRS and CDR2 YFSETQ. The CDR3 sequence is 17 residues long. CDR3 nucleotide sequence: TGCGCCAGCAGCTTGGCCTTGGACAGCCTCTACACCGGGGAGCTGTTTTTT. Protein product: CASSLALDSLYTGELFF.

The V call is TRBV12-3 or TRBV12-4, the J call TRBJ2-7; D is unclear. V lost 5 bases and J lost 3, with 5 bases in between. This CDR3 comprises 11 residues. The CDR3 loop reads CASSTYYEQYF. CDR3 bases: TGTGCCAGCAGTACCTACTACGAGCAGTACTTC.

The chain links TRBV6-6 to TRBJ2-7; the match to TRBD1 covers 8 bases. Trimming at V came to 6 bases and at J to 6 bases, leaving 7 bases not matched to a gene. Germline V gene lookup returns CDR1 MNHNY and CDR2 SVGAGI (reference sequence). This CDR3 is built from 13 residues. The CDR3 DNA is TGTGCCAGCAGCCTAGTCGGACAGGGCGAGCAGTACTTC. Amino acids: CASSLVGQGEQYF.